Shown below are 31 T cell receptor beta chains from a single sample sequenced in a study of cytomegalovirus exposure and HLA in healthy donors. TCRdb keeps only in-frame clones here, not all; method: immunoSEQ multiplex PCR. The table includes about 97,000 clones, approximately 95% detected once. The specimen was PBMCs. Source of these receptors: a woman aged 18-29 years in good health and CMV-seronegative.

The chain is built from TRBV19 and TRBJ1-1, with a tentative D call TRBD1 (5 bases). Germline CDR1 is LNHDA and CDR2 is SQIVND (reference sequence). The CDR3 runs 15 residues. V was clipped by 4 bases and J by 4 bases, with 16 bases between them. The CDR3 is CASSTSIGGGTEAFF. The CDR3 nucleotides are TGTGCCAGTAGTACATCTATAGGCGGGGGCACTGAAGCTTTCTTT.

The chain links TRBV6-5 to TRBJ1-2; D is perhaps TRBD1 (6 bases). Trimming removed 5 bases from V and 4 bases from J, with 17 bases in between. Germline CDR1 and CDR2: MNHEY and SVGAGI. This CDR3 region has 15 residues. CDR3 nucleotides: TGTGCCAGCAGTCCTGACAGACAGGTAGTCTATGGCTACACCTTC. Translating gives CASSPDRQVVYGYTF.

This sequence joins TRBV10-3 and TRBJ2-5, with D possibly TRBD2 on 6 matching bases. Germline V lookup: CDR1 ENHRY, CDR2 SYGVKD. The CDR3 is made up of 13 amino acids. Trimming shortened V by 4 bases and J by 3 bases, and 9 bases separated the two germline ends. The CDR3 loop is CAISVREKETQYF. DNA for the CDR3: TGTGCCATCAGTGTACGGGAGAAAGAGACCCAGTACTTC.

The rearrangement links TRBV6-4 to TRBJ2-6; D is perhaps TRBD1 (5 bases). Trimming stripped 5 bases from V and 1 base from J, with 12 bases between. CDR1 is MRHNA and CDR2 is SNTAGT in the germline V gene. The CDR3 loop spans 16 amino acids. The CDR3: CASSPKGVSGANVLTF. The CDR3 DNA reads TGTGCCAGCAGTCCAAAAGGGGTATCTGGGGCCAACGTCCTGACTTTC.

For the CDR3, the DNA is TGCGCCAGCAGCTACGGGGTGAATAGCAATCAGCCCCAGCATTTT. Translation: CASSYGVNSNQPQHF. The J gene is TRBJ1-5, the V gene TRBV4-1; no clear D gene. This CDR3 has 15 amino acids. Germline V gene data show CDR1 as MGHRA and CDR2 as YSYEKL. V shed 5 bases and J shed 0 bases, with 11 bases lying between them.

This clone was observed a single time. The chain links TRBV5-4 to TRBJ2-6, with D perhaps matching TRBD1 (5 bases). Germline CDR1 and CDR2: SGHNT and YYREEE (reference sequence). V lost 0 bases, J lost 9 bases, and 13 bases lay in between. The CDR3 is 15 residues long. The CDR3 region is CASSLVSQGGNVLTF. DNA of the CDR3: TGTGCCAGCAGCTTGGTTAGCCAGGGTGGCAACGTCCTGACTTTC.

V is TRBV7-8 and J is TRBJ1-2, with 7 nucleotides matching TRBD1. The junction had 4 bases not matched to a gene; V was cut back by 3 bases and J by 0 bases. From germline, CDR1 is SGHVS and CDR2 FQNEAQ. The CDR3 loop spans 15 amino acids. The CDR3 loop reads CASSLTGTANYGYTF. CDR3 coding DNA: TGTGCCAGCAGCTTGACCGGGACAGCTAACTATGGCTACACCTTC.

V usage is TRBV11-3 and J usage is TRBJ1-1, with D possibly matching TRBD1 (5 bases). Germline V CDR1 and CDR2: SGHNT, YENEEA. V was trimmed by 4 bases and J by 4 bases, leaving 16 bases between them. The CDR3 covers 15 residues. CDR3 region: CASSSEIYGGTEAFF. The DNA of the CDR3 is TGTGCCAGCAGCTCGGAGATTTACGGGGGCACTGAAGCTTTCTTT.

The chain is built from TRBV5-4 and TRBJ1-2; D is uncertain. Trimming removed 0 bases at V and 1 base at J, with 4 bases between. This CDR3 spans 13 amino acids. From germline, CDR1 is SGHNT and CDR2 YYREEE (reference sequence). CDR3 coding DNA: TGTGCCAGCAGCTTGGACAGTAACTATGGCTACACCTTC. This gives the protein CASSLDSNYGYTF.

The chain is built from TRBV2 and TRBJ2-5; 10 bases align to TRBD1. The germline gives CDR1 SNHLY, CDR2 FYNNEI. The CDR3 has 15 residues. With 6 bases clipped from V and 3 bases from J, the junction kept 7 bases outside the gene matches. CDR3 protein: CASRGVGQGEETQYF. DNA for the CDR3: TGTGCCAGCAGGGGGGTAGGACAGGGGGAAGAGACCCAGTACTTC.

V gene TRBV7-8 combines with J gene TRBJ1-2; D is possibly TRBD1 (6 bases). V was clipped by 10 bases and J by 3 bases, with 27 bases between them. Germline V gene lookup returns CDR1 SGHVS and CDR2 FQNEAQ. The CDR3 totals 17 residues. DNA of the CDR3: TGTGCCACCACACTTCCCGGCAGGGGTGAGGATCACTATGGCTACACCTTC. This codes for CATTLPGRGEDHYGYTF.

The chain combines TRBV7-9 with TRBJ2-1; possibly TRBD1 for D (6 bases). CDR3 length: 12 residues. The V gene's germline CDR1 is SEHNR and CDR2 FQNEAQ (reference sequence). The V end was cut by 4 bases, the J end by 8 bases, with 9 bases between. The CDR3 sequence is CASSSQGDEQFF. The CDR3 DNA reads TGTGCCAGCAGCTCACAGGGCGATGAGCAGTTCTTC. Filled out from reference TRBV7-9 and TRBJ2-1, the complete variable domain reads DTGVSQNPRHKITKRGQNVTFRCDPISEHNRLYWYRQTLGQGPEFLTYFQNEAQLEKSRLLSDRFSAERPKGSFSTLEIQRTEQGDSAMYLCASSSQGDEQFFGPGTRLTVL.

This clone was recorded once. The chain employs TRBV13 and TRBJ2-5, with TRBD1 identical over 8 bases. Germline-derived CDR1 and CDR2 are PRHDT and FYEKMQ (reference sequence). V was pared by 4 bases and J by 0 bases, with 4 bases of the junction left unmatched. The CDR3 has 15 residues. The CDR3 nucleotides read TGTGCCAGCAGCTACCGGACAGGGTACCAAGAGACCCAGTACTTC. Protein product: CASSYRTGYQETQYF.

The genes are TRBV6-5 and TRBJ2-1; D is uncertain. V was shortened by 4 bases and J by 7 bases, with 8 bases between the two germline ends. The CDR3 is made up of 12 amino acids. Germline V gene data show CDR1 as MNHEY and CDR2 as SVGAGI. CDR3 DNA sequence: TGTGCCAGCAGTTCGCCAGGTAATGAGCAGTTCTTC. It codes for CASSSPGNEQFF.

The CDR3 spells CASIGQEGGRYTF. The DNA of the CDR3 is TGTGCCAGCATCGGACAGGAGGGGGGCCGCTACACCTTC. The chain employs TRBV7-9 and TRBJ1-2; 7 bases are a match to TRBD1. This CDR3 region has 13 residues. In germline, CDR1 is SEHNR, CDR2 FQNEAQ (reference sequence). V dropped 7 bases and J dropped 9; count of bases not matched to a gene: 11.

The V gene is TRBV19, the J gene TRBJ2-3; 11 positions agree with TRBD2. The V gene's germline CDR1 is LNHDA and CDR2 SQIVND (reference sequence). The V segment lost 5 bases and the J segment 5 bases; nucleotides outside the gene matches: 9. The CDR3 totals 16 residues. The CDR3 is CASSAQTSGTGDTQYF. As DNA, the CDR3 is TGTGCCAGTAGTGCCCAGACTAGCGGGACGGGAGATACGCAGTATTTT.

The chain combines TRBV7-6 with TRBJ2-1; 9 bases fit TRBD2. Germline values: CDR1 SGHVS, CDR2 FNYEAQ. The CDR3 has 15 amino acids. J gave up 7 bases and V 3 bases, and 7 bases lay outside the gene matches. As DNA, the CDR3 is TGTGCCAGCAGCTTTTTGGCTAGCGGGGATAATGAGCAGTTCTTC. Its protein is CASSFLASGDNEQFF.

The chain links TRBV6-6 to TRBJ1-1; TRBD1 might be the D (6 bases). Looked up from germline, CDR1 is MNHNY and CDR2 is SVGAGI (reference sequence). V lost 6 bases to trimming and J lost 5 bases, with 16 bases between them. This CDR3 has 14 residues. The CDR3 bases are TGTGCCAGCAGACCGAAGGGGGTTCGGACTGAAGCTTTCTTT. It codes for CASRPKGVRTEAFF.

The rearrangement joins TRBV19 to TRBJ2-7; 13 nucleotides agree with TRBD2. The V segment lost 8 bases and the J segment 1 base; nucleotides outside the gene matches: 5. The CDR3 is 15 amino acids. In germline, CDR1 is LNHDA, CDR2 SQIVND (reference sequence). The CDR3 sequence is CASGLAGDRSYEQYF. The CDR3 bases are TGTGCCAGTGGACTAGCGGGAGACCGGTCCTACGAGCAGTACTTC. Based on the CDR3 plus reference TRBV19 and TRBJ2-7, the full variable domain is DGGITQSPKYLFRKEGQNVTLSCEQNLNHDAMYWYRQDPGQGLRLIYYSQIVNDFQKGDIAEGYSVSREKKESFPLTVTSAQKNPTAFYLCASGLAGDRSYEQYFGPGTRLTVT.

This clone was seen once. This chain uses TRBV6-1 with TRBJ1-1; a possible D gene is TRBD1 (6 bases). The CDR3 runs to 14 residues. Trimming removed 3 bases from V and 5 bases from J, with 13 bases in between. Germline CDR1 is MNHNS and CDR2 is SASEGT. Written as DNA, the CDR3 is TGTGCCAGCAGTGAGAGGACAGAGGGGACTGAAGCTTTCTTT. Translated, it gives CASSERTEGTEAFF.

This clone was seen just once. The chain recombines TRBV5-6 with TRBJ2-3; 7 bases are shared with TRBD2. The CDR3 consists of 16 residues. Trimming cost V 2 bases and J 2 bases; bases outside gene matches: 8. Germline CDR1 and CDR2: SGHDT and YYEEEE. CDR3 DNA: TGTGCCAGCAGCTTAAGAGGAAGCGGGGCCACAGATACGCAGTATTTT. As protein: CASSLRGSGATDTQYF.

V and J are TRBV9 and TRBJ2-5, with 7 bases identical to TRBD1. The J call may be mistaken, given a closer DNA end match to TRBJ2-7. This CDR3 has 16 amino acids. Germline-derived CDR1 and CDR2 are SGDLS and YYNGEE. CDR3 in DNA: TGTGCCAGCAGCCCAGTGGGGACAGACATTTCCTACGAGCAGTACTTC. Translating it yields CASSPVGTDISYEQYF.

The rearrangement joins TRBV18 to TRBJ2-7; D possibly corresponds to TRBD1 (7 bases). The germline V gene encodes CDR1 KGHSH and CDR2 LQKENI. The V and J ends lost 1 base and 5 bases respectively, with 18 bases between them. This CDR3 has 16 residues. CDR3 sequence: CASSPRSGGGVNEQYF. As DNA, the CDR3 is TGTGCCAGCTCACCACGTTCAGGAGGGGGCGTAAACGAGCAGTACTTC.

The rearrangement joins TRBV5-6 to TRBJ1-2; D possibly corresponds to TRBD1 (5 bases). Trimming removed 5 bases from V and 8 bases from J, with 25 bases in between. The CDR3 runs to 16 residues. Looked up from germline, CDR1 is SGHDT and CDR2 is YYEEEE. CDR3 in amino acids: CASSLGGTLPIEGYTF. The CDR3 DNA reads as TGTGCCAGCAGTCTGGGGGGGACCCTTCCAATTGAGGGCTACACCTTC.

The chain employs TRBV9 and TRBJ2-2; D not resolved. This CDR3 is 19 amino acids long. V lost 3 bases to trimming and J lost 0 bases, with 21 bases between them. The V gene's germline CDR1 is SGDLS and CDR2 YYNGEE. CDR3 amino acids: CASSDPNLSVRANTGELFF. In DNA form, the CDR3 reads TGTGCCAGCAGCGACCCCAATCTCAGCGTGCGCGCGAACACCGGGGAGCTGTTTTTT.

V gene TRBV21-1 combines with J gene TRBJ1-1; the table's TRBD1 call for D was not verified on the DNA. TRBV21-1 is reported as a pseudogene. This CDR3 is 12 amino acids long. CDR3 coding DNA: TGTGCCAACGAACAGGGGCCGTGCGCAGCTTTCTTT. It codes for CANEQGPCAAFF.

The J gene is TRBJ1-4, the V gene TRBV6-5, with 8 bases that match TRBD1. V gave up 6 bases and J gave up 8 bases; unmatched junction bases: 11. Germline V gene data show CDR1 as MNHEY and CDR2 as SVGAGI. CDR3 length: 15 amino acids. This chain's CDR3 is CASRERQGRGEKLFF. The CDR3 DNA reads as TGTGCCAGCAGGGAGCGACAGGGGCGAGGGGAAAAACTGTTTTTT.

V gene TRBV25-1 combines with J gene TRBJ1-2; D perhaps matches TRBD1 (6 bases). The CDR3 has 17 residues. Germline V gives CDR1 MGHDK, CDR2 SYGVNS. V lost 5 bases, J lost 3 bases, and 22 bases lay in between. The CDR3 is CASSPEGPGVNYYGYTF. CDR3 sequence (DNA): TGTGCCAGCAGTCCCGAGGGCCCAGGGGTGAATTACTATGGCTACACCTTC.

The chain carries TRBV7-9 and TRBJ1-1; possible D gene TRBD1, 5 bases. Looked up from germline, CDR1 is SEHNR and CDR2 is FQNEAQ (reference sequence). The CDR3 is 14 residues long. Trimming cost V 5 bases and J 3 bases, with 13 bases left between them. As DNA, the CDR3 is TGTGCCAGCAGCCCCAGGGCGTTCGACACTGAAGCTTTCTTT. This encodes CASSPRAFDTEAFF.

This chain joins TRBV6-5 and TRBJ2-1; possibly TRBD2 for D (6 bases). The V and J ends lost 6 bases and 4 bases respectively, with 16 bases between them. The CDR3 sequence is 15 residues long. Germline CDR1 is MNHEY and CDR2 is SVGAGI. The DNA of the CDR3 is TGTGCCAGCAGCACTCGGCTTAGCGGATACAATGAGCAGTTCTTC. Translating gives CASSTRLSGYNEQFF.

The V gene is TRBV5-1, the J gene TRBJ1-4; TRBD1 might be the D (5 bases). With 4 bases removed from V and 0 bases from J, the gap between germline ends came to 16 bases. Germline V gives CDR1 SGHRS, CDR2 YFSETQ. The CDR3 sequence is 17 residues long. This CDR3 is CASSQGGAAATNEKLFF. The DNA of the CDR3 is TGCGCCAGCAGCCAAGGAGGGGCGGCTGCAACTAATGAAAAACTGTTTTTT.